This TCR beta chain originates from a study of blood T cell repertoires in COVID-19. In the original workflow: Estimation of nucleated cell counts was performed using reference gene primer amplification. This table comes from immunoSEQ multiplex PCR, and its TCRdb copy is limited to in-frame clones, with some not included. Clonal size and the V and J genes are those of that table, whereas D and trimming came from the DNA. This sample has approximately 300,000 clones; about nine tenths occur once, and the top ten carry less than 4.5%. CDR3 length: 15 amino acids. Germline V CDR1 and CDR2: LGHDT, YNNKEL (reference sequence). Trimming removed 1 base at V and 2 bases at J, with 11 bases between.

The J gene is TRBJ2-5, the V gene TRBV3-1 (or the pseudogene TRBV3-2); D perhaps matches TRBD1 (6 bases). The source is a man younger than 40 who had recovered from COVID-19. The sequenced sample consisted of PBMCs or T cells enriched from blood (not recorded which). The CDR3 coding sequence is TGTGCCAGCAGCCAAGTAGGGGGTATTCAAGAGACCCAGTACTTC. Protein sequence: CASSQVGGIQETQYF.